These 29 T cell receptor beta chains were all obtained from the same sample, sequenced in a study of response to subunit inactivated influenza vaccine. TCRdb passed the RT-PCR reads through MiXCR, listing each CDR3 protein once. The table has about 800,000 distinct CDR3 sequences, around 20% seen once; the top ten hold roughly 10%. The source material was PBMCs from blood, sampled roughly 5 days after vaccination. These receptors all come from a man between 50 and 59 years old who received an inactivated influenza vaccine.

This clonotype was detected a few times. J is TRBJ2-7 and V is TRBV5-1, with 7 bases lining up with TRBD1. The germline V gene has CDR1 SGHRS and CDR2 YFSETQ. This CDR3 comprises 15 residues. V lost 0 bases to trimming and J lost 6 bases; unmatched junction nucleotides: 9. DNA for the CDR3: TGCGCCAGCAGCTTGGCCGTAAACAGGGGAAGCGAGCAGTACTTC. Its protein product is CASSLAVNRGSEQYF.

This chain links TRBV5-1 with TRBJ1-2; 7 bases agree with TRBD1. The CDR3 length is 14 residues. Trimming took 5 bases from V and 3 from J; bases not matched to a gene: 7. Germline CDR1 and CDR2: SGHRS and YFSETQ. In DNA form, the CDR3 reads TGCGCCAGCAGGCCAACAGGGGTTGACTATGGCTACACCTTC. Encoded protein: CASRPTGVDYGYTF.

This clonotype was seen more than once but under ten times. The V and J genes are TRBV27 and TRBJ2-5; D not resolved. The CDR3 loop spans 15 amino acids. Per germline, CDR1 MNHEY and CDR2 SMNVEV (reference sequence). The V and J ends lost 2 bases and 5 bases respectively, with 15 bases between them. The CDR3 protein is CASSLRPSALETQYF. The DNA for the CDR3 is TGTGCCAGCAGTTTACGTCCGTCCGCCTTGGAGACCCAGTACTTC.

In nucleotides, the CDR3 is TGCGCCAGCACTACAGGGGGCGCAGATACGCAGTATTTT. It specifies CASTTGGADTQYF. The V and J genes are TRBV5-1 and TRBJ2-3, with 9 positions matching TRBD1. Trimming removed 6 bases from V and 4 bases from J; junction bases left unmatched: 3. Germline loops: CDR1 SGHRS, CDR2 YFSETQ. The CDR3 runs 13 residues.

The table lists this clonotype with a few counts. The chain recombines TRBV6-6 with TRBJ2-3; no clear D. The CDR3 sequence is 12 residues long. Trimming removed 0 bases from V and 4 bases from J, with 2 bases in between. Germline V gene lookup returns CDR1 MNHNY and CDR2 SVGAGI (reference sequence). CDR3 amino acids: CASSYSSDTQYF. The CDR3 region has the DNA TGTGCCAGCAGTTACTCGTCAGATACGCAGTATTTT.

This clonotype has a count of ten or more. CDR3 DNA sequence: TGCGCCAGCAGAGGTGAAACTGAAGCTTTCTTT. It yields the protein CASRGETEAFF. J is TRBJ1-1 and V is TRBV5-1, with D unclear. This CDR3 region has 11 residues. Trimming left V 5 bases short and J 5 bases short, with 7 bases between. Germline V gene data show CDR1 as SGHRS and CDR2 as YFSETQ.

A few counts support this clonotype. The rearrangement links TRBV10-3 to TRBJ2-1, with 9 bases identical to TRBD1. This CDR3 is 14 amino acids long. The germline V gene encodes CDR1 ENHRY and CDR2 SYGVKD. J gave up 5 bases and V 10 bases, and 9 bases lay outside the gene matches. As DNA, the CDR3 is TGTGCCACCGAAGCCGGGACAGGGAACAATGAGCAGTTCTTC. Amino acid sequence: CATEAGTGNNEQFF.

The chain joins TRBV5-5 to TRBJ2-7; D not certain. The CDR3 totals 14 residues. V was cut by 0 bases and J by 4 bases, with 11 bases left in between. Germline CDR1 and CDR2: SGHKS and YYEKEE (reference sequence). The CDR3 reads CASSLGALGYEQYF. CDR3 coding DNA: TGTGCCAGCAGCTTGGGGGCTCTGGGATACGAGCAGTACTTC. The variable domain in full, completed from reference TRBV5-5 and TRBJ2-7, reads DAGVTQSPTHLIKTRGQQVTLRCSPISGHKSVSWYQQVLGQGPQFIFQYYEKEERGRGNFPDRFSARQFPNYSSELNVNALLLGDSALYLCASSLGALGYEQYFGPGTRLTVT.

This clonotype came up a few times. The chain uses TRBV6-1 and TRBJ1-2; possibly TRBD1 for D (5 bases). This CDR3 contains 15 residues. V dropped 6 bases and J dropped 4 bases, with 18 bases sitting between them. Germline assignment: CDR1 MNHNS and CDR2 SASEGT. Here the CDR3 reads CASRKLQTAAYGYTF. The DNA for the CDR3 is TGTGCCAGCAGAAAACTCCAGACAGCTGCCTATGGCTACACCTTC.

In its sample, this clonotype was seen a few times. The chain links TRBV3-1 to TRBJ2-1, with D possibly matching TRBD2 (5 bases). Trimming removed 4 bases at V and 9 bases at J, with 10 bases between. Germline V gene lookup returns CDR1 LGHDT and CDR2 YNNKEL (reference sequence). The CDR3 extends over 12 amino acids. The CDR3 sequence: CASSRRAGEQFF. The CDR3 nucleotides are TGTGCCAGCAGCCGAAGGGCGGGTGAGCAGTTCTTC.

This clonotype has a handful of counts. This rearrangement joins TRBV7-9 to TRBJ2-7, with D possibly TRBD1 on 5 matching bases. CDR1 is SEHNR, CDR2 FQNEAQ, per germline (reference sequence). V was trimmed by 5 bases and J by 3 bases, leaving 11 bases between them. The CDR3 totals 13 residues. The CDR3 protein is CASSGRTRYEQYF. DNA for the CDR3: TGTGCCAGCAGCGGCCGGACACGCTACGAGCAGTACTTC.

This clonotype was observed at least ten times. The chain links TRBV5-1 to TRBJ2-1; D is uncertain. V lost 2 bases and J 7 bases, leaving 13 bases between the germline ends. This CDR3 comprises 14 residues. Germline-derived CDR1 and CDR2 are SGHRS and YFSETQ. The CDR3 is CASSFPNVGNEQFF. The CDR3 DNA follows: TGCGCCAGCAGCTTTCCTAACGTGGGGAATGAGCAGTTCTTC.

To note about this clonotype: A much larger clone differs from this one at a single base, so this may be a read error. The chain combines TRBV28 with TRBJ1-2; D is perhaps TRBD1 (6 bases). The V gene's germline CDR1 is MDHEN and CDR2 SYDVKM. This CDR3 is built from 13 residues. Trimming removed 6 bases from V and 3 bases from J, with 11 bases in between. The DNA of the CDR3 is TGTGCCAGCAGCCCGGGACACTACTATGGCTACACCTTC. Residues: CASSPGHYYGYTF.

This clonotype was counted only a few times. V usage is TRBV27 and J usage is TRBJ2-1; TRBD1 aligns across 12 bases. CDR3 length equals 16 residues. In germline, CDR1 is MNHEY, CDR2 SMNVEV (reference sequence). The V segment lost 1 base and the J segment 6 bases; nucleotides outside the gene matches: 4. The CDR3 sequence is CASSLLGTGGPNEQFF. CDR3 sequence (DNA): TGTGCCAGCAGTTTATTAGGGACAGGGGGCCCCAATGAGCAGTTCTTC.

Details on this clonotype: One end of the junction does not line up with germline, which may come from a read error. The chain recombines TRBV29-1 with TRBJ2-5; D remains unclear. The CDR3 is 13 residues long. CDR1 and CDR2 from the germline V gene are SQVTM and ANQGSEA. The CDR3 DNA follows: TGCAGCGCCTCGCAACCGGGCCAAGGGACCCAGTACTTC. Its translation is CSASQPGQGTQYF.

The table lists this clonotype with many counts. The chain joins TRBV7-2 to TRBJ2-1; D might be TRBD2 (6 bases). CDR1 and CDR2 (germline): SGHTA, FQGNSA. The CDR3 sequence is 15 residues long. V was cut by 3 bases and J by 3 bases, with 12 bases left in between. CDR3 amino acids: CASSFITSSYNEQFF. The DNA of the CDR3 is TGTGCCAGCAGCTTTATTACTAGCAGCTACAATGAGCAGTTCTTC.

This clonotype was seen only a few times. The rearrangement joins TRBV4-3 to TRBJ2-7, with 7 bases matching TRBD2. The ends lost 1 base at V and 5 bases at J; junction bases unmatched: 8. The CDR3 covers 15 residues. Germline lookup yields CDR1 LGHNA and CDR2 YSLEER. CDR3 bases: TGCGCCAGCAGCCAAGCCACTGGGAGGGGCCACGAGCAGTACTTC. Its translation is CASSQATGRGHEQYF.

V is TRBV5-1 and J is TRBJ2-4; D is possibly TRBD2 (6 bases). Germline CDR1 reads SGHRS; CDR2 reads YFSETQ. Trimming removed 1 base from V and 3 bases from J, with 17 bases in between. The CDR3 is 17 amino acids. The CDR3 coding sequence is TGCGCCAGCAGCTTGTTAGGAGGGGACGGGTACAAAAACATTCAGTACTTC. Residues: CASSLLGGDGYKNIQYF.

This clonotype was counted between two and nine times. CDR3 sequence: CASSKRGQPQHF. The CDR3 region has the DNA TGTGCCAGCAGTAAGAGGGGCCAGCCCCAGCATTTT. The gene calls are TRBV6-5 and TRBJ1-5; D is possibly TRBD1 (5 bases). CDR1 is MNHEY, CDR2 SVGAGI, per germline. CDR3 size: 12 residues. V lost 5 bases and J lost 7, with 9 bases in between.

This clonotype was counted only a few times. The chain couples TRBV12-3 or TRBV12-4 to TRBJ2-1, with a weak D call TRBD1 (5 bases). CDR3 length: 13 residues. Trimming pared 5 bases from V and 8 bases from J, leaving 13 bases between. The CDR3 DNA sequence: TGTGCCAGCAGTAAACAGGTTATCGATGAGCAGTTCTTC. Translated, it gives CASSKQVIDEQFF.

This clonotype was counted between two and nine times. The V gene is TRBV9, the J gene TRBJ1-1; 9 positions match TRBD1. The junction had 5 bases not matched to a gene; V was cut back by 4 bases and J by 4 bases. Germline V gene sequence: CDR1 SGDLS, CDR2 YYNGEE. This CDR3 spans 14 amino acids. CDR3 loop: CASSLSDRGTEAFF. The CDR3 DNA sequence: TGTGCCAGCAGCCTCTCGGACAGGGGCACTGAAGCTTTCTTT.

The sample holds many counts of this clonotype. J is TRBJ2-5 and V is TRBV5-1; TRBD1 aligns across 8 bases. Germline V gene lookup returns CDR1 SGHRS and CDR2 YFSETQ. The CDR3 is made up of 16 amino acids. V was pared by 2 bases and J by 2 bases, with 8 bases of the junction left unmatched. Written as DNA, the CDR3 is TGCGCCAGCAGCTTCAACTATGGGACAGGACAAGAGACCCAGTACTTC. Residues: CASSFNYGTGQETQYF.

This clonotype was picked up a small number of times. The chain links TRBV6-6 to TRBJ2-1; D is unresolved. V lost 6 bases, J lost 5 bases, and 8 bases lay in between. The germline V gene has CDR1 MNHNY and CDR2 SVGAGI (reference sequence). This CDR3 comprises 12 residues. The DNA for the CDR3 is TGTGCCAGCAGGGAGCCCAACAATGAGCAGTTCTTC. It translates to CASREPNNEQFF.

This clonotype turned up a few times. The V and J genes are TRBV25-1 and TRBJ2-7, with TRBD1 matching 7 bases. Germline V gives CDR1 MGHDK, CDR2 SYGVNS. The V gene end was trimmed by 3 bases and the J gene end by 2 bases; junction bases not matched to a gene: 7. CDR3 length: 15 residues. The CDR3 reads CASSDRTGATYEQYF. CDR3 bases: TGTGCCAGCAGTGACCGAACAGGGGCCACCTACGAGCAGTACTTC.

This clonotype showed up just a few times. CDR3 nucleotides: TGTGCCATCAGTCGGCCAGGGGGCCGGGAGACCCAGTACTTC. It specifies CAISRPGGRETQYF. The chain employs TRBV10-3 and TRBJ2-5, with 8 bases identical to TRBD1. V dropped 5 bases and J dropped 5; count of bases not matched to a gene: 7. Germline CDR1 ENHRY, CDR2 SYGVKD. This CDR3 region has 14 residues.

The CDR3 DNA reads as TGTGCCAGCTCACGTGAGGATTTAGCCAAAAACATTCAGTACTTC. Encoded protein: CASSREDLAKNIQYF. The chain carries TRBV18 and TRBJ2-4; D is undetermined. CDR1 is KGHSH and CDR2 is LQKENI in the germline V gene. CDR3 length: 15 residues. The ends were cut back, 4 bases at V and 0 bases at J, with 10 bases in the middle.

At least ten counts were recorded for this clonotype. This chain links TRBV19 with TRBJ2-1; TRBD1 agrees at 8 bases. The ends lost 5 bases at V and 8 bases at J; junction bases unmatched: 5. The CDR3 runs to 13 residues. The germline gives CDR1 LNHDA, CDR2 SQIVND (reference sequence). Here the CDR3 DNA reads TGTGCCAGTAGTCGGCCAGGGGGCGATGAGCAGTTCTTC. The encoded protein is CASSRPGGDEQFF.

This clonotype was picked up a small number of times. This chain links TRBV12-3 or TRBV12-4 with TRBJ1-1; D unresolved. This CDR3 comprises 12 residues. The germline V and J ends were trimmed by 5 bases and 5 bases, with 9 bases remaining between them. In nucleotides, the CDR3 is TGTGCCAGCAGTCTAGATTGGACTGAAGCTTTCTTT. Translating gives CASSLDWTEAFF.

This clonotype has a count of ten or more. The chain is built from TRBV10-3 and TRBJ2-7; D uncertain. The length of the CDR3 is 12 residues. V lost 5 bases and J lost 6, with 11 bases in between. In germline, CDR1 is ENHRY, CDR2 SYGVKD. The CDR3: CAISPMRGEQYF. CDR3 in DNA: TGTGCCATCAGTCCAATGAGAGGCGAGCAGTACTTC.